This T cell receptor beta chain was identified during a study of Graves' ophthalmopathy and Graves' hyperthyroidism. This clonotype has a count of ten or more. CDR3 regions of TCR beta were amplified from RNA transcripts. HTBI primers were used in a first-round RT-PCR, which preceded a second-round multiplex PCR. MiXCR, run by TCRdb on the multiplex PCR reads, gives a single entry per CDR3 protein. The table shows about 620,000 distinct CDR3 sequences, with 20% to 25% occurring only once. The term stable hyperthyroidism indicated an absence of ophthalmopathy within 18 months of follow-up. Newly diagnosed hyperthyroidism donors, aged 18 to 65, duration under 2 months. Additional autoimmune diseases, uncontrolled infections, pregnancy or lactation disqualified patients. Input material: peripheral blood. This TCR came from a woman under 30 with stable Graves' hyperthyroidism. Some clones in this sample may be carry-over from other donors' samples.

The CDR3 DNA sequence: TGTGCCAGCAGTTTAGCCCTACGGACAGGGAGGTCGACCATATATTTT. It specifies CASSLALRTGRSTIYF. This chain joins TRBV12-3 or TRBV12-4 and TRBJ1-3; 8 nucleotides agree with TRBD1. There are 16 residues in the CDR3. Trimming at V came to 0 bases and at J to 10 bases, leaving 11 bases not matched to a gene.